The 21 T cell receptor beta chains reported below all come from one sample, sequenced in a study of beta chain features in type 1 diabetes. Whole-study findings and limits: All four CD4+ subsets from Type 1 diabetes patients carried moderately but significantly shorter TCRB CDR3s.

Every isolated RNA sample was fully reverse transcribed, so sequencing captured expressed TCRB transcripts. Generated by immunoSEQ multiplex PCR, the TCRdb table keeps only in-frame clones and is missing some. The sample lists more than 250,000 clones; roughly an eighth were seen once. Antigens for these TCRs are unknown. Sequenced material: naive CD4+ T cells from blood. Receptors originate from a man younger than 45 with type 1 diabetes.

CDR3 DNA: TGTGCCAGCAGGGCGGGCAGGGGCCGATCCTCCTACGAGCAGTACTTC. Translated: CASRAGRGRSSYEQYF. This chain links TRBV11-2 with TRBJ2-7; D possibly corresponds to TRBD1 (6 bases). Trimming pared 6 bases from V and 0 bases from J, leaving 18 bases between. Germline loops: CDR1 SGHAT, CDR2 FQNNGV. The CDR3 has 16 residues.

The chain is built from TRBV25-1 and TRBJ2-3; the D is unclear. V lost 6 bases to trimming and J lost 0 bases, with 4 bases between them. Germline V lookup: CDR1 MGHDK, CDR2 SYGVNS. The CDR3 has 12 residues. DNA of the CDR3: TGTGCCAGCAGGGGCAGCACAGATACGCAGTATTTT. Amino acid sequence: CASRGSTDTQYF.

The genes are TRBV19 and TRBJ2-5; the match to TRBD2 covers 7 bases. The V segment lost 9 bases and the J segment 5 bases; nucleotides outside the gene matches: 12. There are 14 residues in the CDR3. Germline lookup yields CDR1 LNHDA and CDR2 SQIVND (reference sequence). The CDR3 region is CASRGGPVGETQYF. DNA of the CDR3: TGTGCCAGCCGGGGAGGGCCGGTAGGGGAGACCCAGTACTTC.

This chain joins TRBV5-1 and TRBJ2-1; TRBD2 matches at 15 bases. This CDR3 is 16 amino acids long. The V gene end was trimmed by 4 bases and the J gene end by 9 bases; junction bases not matched to a gene: 8. The V gene's germline CDR1 is SGHRS and CDR2 YFSETQ. This CDR3 reads CASSPRTSGRATEQFF. The CDR3 nucleotides read TGCGCCAGCAGCCCCCGGACTAGCGGGAGGGCCACTGAGCAGTTCTTC.

V and J are TRBV6-1 and TRBJ2-2; the D gene is possibly TRBD1 (6 bases). Germline V lookup: CDR1 MNHNS, CDR2 SASEGT. This CDR3 is built from 15 residues. The V end lost 6 bases, the J end lost 2 bases, and 13 bases lay between the germline ends. CDR3 coding DNA: TGTGCCAGCAGGCTTGACAGGCGCAACACCGGGGAGCTGTTTTTT. It is translated as CASRLDRRNTGELFF.

This clone has just a few counts. The chain recombines TRBV27 with TRBJ2-4, with D perhaps matching TRBD1 (6 bases). CDR1 is MNHEY and CDR2 is SMNVEV in the germline V gene (reference sequence). V gave up 6 bases and J gave up 0 bases, with 12 bases separating them. This CDR3 region has 15 residues. The CDR3 region has the DNA TGTGCCAGCAGCTCGGGACAAATAGCCAAAAACATTCAGTACTTC. Its translation: CASSSGQIAKNIQYF.

This clone was counted only a few times. Distinct nucleotide sequences in the sample also encode this CDR3. The genes are TRBV7-2 and TRBJ2-3; 13 nucleotides line up with TRBD2. Germline CDR1 and CDR2: SGHTA and FQGNSA. V gave up 5 bases and J gave up 5 bases; unmatched junction bases: 1. This CDR3 contains 14 residues. The CDR3 bases are TGTGCCAGCAGCAGGACTAGCGGGGGAGATACGCAGTATTTT. Translation gives CASSRTSGGDTQYF.

V is TRBV25-1 and J is TRBJ2-5; 8 bases align to TRBD2. Trimming took 1 base from V and 3 from J; bases not matched to a gene: 7. CDR3 length: 16 amino acids. CDR1 and CDR2 from the germline V gene are MGHDK and SYGVNS. CDR3 residues: CASSEWLAGLEETQYF. CDR3 bases: TGTGCCAGCAGTGAATGGTTAGCGGGGTTAGAAGAGACCCAGTACTTC.

This clone turned up a few times. This sequence joins TRBV7-9 and TRBJ2-2; no firm D call. The V end was cut by 4 bases, the J end by 6 bases, with 3 bases between. Germline V gene sequence: CDR1 SEHNR, CDR2 FQNEAQ (reference sequence). This CDR3 comprises 11 residues. For the CDR3, the DNA is TGTGCCAGCAGCTCTCCCGGGGAGCTGTTTTTT. Residues: CASSSPGELFF.

In its sample, this clone was seen a few times. The rearrangement uses TRBV27 and TRBJ2-2; 8 nucleotides agree with TRBD1. CDR1 is MNHEY and CDR2 is SMNVEV in the germline V gene (reference sequence). The CDR3 contains 14 residues. V dropped 4 bases and J dropped 7; count of bases not matched to a gene: 5. CDR3 nucleotide sequence: TGTGCCAGCAGTTACCAGGGGGCATTCGGGGAGCTGTTTTTT. The encoded protein is CASSYQGAFGELFF.

J is TRBJ1-5 and V is TRBV28; 9 positions agree with TRBD1. V lost 1 base and J lost 7; bases outside the gene matches: 5. CDR1 MDHEN and CDR2 SYDVKM come from the germline V gene. The CDR3 has 15 amino acids. The DNA for the CDR3 is TGTGCCAGCAGTTTATCGGGGACAGGGATCCAGCCCCAGCATTTT. It yields the protein CASSLSGTGIQPQHF. The whole variable domain, filled in from reference TRBV28 and TRBJ1-5, reads DVKVTQSSRYLVKRTGEKVFLECVQDMDHENMFWYRQDPGLGLRLIYFSYDVKMKEKGDIPEGYSVSREKKERFSLILESASTNQTSMYLCASSLSGTGIQPQHFGDGTRLSIL.

The gene calls are TRBV29-1 and TRBJ2-5; 12 nucleotides agree with TRBD2. CDR1 is SQVTM, CDR2 ANQGSEA, per germline. The CDR3 has 13 amino acids. V was pared by 4 bases and J by 3 bases, with 0 bases of the junction left unmatched. This chain's CDR3 is CSVGLAGEETQYF. The CDR3 DNA sequence: TGCAGCGTTGGACTAGCGGGAGAAGAGACCCAGTACTTC.

The sample holds a few counts of this clone. This sequence joins TRBV25-1 and TRBJ1-1; D possibly corresponds to TRBD1 (5 bases). With 0 bases removed from V and 10 bases from J, the gap between germline ends came to 15 bases. The germline V gene encodes CDR1 MGHDK and CDR2 SYGVNS. This CDR3 is 14 amino acids long. CDR3 nucleotides: TGTGCCAGCAGTGAATATGGCGCTGGGGGGGGAGCTTTCTTT. Its translation is CASSEYGAGGGAFF.

The chain carries TRBV28 and TRBJ1-2; 8 bases fit TRBD1. This CDR3 has 14 amino acids. V shed 4 bases, J shed 8 bases, and the junction held 9 bases outside the gene matches. Germline V gene sequence: CDR1 MDHEN, CDR2 SYDVKM. This CDR3 is CASSSPDRVGGYTF. The CDR3 DNA reads as TGTGCCAGCAGTTCCCCGGACAGGGTGGGCGGCTACACCTTC.

This clone was observed a few times. The chain uses TRBV7-9 and TRBJ1-1; D may be TRBD1 (5 bases). The CDR3 runs 14 residues. CDR1 and CDR2 from the germline V gene are SEHNR and FQNEAQ (reference sequence). The V end was cut by 1 base, the J end by 6 bases, with 12 bases between. The DNA for the CDR3 is TGTGCCAGCAGCTTAGTAGGCGGGGGAGCTGAAGCTTTCTTT. Its protein is CASSLVGGGAEAFF.

Details on this clone: This may come from a read error, since a much larger clone is one base off. This chain joins TRBV7-2 and TRBJ2-3; D unresolved. Germline V gene lookup returns CDR1 SGHTA and CDR2 FQGNSA. V was pared by 5 bases and J by 2 bases, with 5 bases between. There are 12 residues in the CDR3. The CDR3 is CASSPPTDTQYF. In DNA, the CDR3 is TGTGCCAGCAGCCCTCCCACAGATACGCAGTATTTT.

This clone has more than one count but fewer than ten. This chain connects TRBV7-3 to TRBJ2-1; 7 bases line up with TRBD2. The CDR3 is 14 amino acids. The germline V gene has CDR1 SGHTA and CDR2 FQGTGA. The junction had 6 bases not matched to a gene; V was cut back by 5 bases and J by 5 bases. CDR3 nucleotides: TGTGCCAGCAGCAGGACTAGGGATCACAATGAGCAGTTCTTC. It codes for CASSRTRDHNEQFF.

On this clone: Other nucleotide sequences in the sample specify the same CDR3. The chain links TRBV20-1 to TRBJ2-3, with D unclear. Germline V gives CDR1 DFQATT, CDR2 SNEGSKA (reference sequence). V lost 0 bases and J lost 6, with 4 bases in between. The CDR3 loop spans 11 amino acids. The CDR3 DNA reads as TGCAGTGCTAGAGATCGTGATACGCAGTATTTT. It codes for CSARDRDTQYF.

This clone has more than one count but fewer than ten. The chain is built from TRBV7-9 and TRBJ2-1; D unresolved. Trimming took off 8 bases at V and 3 bases at J, with 14 bases between the two ends. Looked up from germline, CDR1 is SEHNR and CDR2 is FQNEAQ (reference sequence). This CDR3 is 14 amino acids long. The CDR3 loop is CASDAANFYNEQFF. The CDR3 nucleotides read TGTGCCAGCGATGCCGCAAACTTCTACAATGAGCAGTTCTTC.

The chain links TRBV6-6 to TRBJ2-7; 11 positions agree with TRBD2. Germline trimming cut 7 bases from V and 4 bases from J; bases unmatched to any gene: 6. Germline V CDR1 and CDR2: MNHNY, SVGAGI (reference sequence). The CDR3 spans 14 residues. CDR3 protein: CASNNLAGGYEQYF. CDR3 DNA: TGTGCCAGCAATAATCTAGCGGGAGGTTACGAGCAGTACTTC.

The chain employs TRBV18 and TRBJ2-1; D perhaps matches TRBD2 (6 bases). Germline CDR1 is KGHSH and CDR2 is LQKENI. CDR3 size: 13 residues. V was trimmed by 5 bases and J by 6 bases, leaving 11 bases between them. The CDR3 is CASSGTHPNEQFF. CDR3 nucleotide sequence: TGTGCCAGCTCAGGGACTCACCCCAATGAGCAGTTCTTC.